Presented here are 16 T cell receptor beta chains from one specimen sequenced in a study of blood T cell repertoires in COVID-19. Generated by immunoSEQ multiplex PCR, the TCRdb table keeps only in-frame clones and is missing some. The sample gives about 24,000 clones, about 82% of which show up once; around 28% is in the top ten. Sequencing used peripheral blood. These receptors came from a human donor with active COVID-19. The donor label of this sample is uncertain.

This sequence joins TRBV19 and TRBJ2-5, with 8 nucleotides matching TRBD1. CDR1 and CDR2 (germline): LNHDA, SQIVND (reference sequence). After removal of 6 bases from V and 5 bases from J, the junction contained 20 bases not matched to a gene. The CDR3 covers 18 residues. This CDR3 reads CASSRGPLGTGVGETQYF. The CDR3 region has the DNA TGTGCCAGTAGCCGCGGCCCCCTTGGGACAGGTGTGGGCGAGACCCAGTACTTC.

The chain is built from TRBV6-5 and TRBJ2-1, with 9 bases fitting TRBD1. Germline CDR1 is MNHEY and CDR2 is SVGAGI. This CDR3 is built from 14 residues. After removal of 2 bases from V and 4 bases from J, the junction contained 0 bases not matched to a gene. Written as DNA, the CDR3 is TGTGCCAGCAGTTACGGGACAGGGTACAATGAGCAGTTCTTC. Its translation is CASSYGTGYNEQFF.

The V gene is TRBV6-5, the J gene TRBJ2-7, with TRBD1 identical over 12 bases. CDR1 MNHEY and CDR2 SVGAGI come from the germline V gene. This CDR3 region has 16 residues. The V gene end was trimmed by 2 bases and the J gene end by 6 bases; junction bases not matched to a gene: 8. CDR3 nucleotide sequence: TGTGCCAGCAGTTACAGACGGGGACAGGGGGCTGTCGAGCAGTACTTC. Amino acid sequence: CASSYRRGQGAVEQYF.

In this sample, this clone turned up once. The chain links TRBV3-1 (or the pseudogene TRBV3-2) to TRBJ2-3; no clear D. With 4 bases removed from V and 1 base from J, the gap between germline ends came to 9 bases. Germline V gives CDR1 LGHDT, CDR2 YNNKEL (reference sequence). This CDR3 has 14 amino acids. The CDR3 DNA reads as TGTGCCAGCAGCCCTTATTCCGGCACAGATACGCAGTATTTT. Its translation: CASSPYSGTDTQYF.

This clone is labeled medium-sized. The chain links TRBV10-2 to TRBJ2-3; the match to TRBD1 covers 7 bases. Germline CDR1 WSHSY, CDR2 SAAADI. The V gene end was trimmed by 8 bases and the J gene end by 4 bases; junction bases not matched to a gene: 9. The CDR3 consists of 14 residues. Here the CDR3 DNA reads TGCGCCAGCCGGAGACAGGGTATCTCAGATACGCAGTATTTT. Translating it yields CASRRQGISDTQYF.

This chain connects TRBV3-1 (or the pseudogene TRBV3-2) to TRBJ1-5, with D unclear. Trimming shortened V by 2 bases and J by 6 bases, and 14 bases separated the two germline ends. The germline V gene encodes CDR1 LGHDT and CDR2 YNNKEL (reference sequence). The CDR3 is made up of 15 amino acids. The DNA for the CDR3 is TGTGCCAGCAGCCAATCTTCCGGTCGGGGTCAGCCCCAGCATTTT. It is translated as CASSQSSGRGQPQHF.

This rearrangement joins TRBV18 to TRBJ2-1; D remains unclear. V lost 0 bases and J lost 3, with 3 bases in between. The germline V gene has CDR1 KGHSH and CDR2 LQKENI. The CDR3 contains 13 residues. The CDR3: CASSPPGYNEQFF. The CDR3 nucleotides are TGTGCCAGCTCACCACCCGGCTACAATGAGCAGTTCTTC.

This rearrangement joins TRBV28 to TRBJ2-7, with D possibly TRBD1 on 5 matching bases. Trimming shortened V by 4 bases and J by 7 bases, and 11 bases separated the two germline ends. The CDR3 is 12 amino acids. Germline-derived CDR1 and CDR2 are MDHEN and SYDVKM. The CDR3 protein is CASSSQVKEQYF. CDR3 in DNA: TGTGCCAGCAGTTCACAGGTGAAAGAGCAGTACTTC.

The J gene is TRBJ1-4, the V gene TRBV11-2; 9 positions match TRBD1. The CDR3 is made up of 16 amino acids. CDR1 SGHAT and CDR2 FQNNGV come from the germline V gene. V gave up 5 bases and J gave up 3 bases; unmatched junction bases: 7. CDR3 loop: CASSLTGGAPNEKLFF. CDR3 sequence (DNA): TGTGCCAGCAGCCTGACAGGGGGGGCCCCTAATGAAAAACTGTTTTTT.

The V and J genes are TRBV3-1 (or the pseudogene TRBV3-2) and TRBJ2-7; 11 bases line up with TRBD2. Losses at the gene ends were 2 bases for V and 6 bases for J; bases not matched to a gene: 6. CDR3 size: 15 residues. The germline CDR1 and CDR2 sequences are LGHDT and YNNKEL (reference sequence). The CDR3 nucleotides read TGTGCCAGCAGCCAAACTAGCGGGAGAACACTCGAGCAGTACTTC. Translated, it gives CASSQTSGRTLEQYF.

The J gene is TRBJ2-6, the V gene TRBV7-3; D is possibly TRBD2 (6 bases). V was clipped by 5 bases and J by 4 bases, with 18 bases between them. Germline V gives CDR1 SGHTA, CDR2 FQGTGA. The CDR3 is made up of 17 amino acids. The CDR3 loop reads CASSPIGGANGANVLTF. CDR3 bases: TGTGCCAGCAGCCCAATAGGAGGGGCTAACGGGGCCAACGTCCTGACTTTC.

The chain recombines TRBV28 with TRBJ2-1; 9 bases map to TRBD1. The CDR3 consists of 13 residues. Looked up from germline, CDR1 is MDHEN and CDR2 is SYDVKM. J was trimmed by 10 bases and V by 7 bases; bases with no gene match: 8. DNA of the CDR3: TGTGCCAGCACACAACAGGGGGCGGGAGAGCAGTTCTTC. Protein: CASTQQGAGEQFF.

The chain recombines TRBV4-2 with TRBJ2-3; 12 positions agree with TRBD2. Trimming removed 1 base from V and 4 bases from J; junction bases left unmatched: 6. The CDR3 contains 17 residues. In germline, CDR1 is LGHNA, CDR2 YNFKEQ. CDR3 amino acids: CASSQGELAGGADTQYF. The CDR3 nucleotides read TGTGCCAGCAGCCAAGGAGAACTAGCGGGGGGCGCAGATACGCAGTATTTT.

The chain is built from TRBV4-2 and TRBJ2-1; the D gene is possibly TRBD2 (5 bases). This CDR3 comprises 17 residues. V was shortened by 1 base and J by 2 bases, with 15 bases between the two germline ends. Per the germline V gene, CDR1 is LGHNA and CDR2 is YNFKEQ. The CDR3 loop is CASSQGGFLGTYNEQFF. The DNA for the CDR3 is TGTGCCAGCAGCCAAGGCGGGTTTCTCGGTACCTACAATGAGCAGTTCTTC.

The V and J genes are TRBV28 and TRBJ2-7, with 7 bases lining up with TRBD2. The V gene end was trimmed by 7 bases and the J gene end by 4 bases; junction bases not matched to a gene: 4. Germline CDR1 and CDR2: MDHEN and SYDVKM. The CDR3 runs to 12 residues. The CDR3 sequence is CASTLGGYEQYF. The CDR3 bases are TGTGCCAGCACCCTGGGGGGGTACGAGCAGTACTTC.

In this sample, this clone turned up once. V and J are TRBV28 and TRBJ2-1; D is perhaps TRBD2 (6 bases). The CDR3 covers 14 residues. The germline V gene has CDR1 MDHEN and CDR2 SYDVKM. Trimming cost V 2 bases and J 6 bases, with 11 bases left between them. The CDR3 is CASSLGGLVNEQFF. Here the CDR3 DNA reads TGTGCCAGCAGTTTAGGAGGGCTAGTCAATGAGCAGTTCTTC.